The 10 T cell receptor beta chains below come from one sample, sequenced in a study of blood T cell repertoires in COVID-19. The protocol was immunoSEQ multiplex PCR, while the TCRdb copy is restricted to in-frame clones and leaves out a portion. The table records about 130,000 clones, about four fifths of them present only once. The sequenced sample was PBMCs or T cells enriched from blood (not recorded which). These receptors originate from a man aged 25 to 40 who had recovered from COVID-19.

The J gene is TRBJ1-1, the V gene TRBV18, with D hard to call. The CDR3 has 14 amino acids. The V gene's germline CDR1 is KGHSH and CDR2 LQKENI. Trimming shortened V by 6 bases and J by 1 base, and 12 bases separated the two germline ends. The chain's CDR3 is CASSLEGGNTEAFF. The CDR3 DNA reads TGTGCCAGCTCGCTAGAGGGAGGGAACACTGAAGCTTTCTTT.

J is TRBJ1-5 and V is TRBV18; TRBD1 matches 7 bases. The germline V gene encodes CDR1 KGHSH and CDR2 LQKENI. After removal of 3 bases from V and 2 bases from J, the junction contained 16 bases not matched to a gene. CDR3 length: 19 amino acids. CDR3 in DNA: TGTGCCAGCTCACCCACGCTAGTAAGACAGGGTGGGCGCAATCAGCCCCAGCATTTT. It yields the protein CASSPTLVRQGGRNQPQHF.

The chain couples TRBV19 to TRBJ2-1, with unresolved D. Germline CDR1 is LNHDA and CDR2 is SQIVND (reference sequence). Trimming cost V 0 bases and J 4 bases, with 4 bases left between them. This CDR3 is 13 amino acids long. The CDR3 region has the DNA TGTGCCAGTAGTATAGATCCGTACAATGAGCAGTTCTTC. Translation gives CASSIDPYNEQFF.

The genes are TRBV29-1 and TRBJ1-1; 8 bases agree with TRBD1. With V trimmed by 0 bases and J by 1 base, 4 bases remained unmatched. The CDR3 contains 15 residues. Germline V gene lookup returns CDR1 SQVTM and CDR2 ANQGSEA. CDR3 in DNA: TGCAGCGTTGAAGACCACGACAGGGGGAACACTGAAGCTTTCTTT. It yields the protein CSVEDHDRGNTEAFF.

With regard to this clone: Other DNA sequences in the same sample also yield this CDR3. V gene TRBV5-1 combines with J gene TRBJ1-1; D is perhaps TRBD1 (5 bases). Germline V gene sequence: CDR1 SGHRS, CDR2 YFSETQ. V was shortened by 1 base and J by 1 base, with 8 bases between the two germline ends. The CDR3 is 14 residues long. CDR3 loop: CASSLTGGNTEAFF. CDR3 bases: TGCGCCAGCAGCTTGACCGGGGGGAACACTGAAGCTTTCTTT.

The chain combines TRBV5-1 with TRBJ2-5, with D maybe TRBD1 (6 bases). Germline CDR1 and CDR2: SGHRS and YFSETQ. V shed 3 bases and J shed 4 bases, with 10 bases lying between them. The CDR3 sequence is 13 residues long. For the CDR3, the DNA is TGCGCCAGCAGCTCACAGGGTTCAGAGACCCAGTACTTC. Translation: CASSSQGSETQYF.

The CDR3 coding sequence is TGTGCCATCAGGCTCAGGGGGAACGAGCAGTACTTC. It is translated as CAIRLRGNEQYF. The chain joins TRBV10-3 to TRBJ2-7; 7 bases fit TRBD1. Germline V gene data show CDR1 as ENHRY and CDR2 as SYGVKD. The CDR3 has 12 amino acids. V dropped 6 bases and J dropped 5; count of bases not matched to a gene: 4.

The CDR3 here is CASNGGSSNQPQHF. CDR3 sequence (DNA): TGTGCCAGCAATGGGGGGTCGAGCAATCAGCCCCAGCATTTT. This chain links TRBV2 with TRBJ1-5, with D perhaps matching TRBD1 (5 bases). The CDR3 has 14 residues. V shed 7 bases and J shed 1 base, with 11 bases lying between them. Germline V gene data show CDR1 as SNHLY and CDR2 as FYNNEI. The full variable domain, with the rest looked up from reference TRBV2 and TRBJ1-5, is EPEVTQTPSHQVTQMGQEVILRCVPISNHLYFYWYRQILGQKVEFLVSFYNNEISEKSEIFDDQFSVERPDGSNFTLKIRSTKLEDSAMYFCASNGGSSNQPQHFGDGTRLSIL.

This sequence joins TRBV9 and TRBJ1-2; no clear D gene. This CDR3 has 13 amino acids. CDR1 SGDLS and CDR2 YYNGEE come from the germline V gene. V shed 2 bases and J shed 6 bases, with 11 bases lying between them. The CDR3 DNA follows: TGTGCCAGCAGCGTCAAGGTCGGGGATGGCTACACCTTC. As protein: CASSVKVGDGYTF.

The chain couples TRBV5-1 to TRBJ2-5; 16 positions match TRBD2. The V segment lost 4 bases and the J segment 2 bases; nucleotides outside the gene matches: 8. The CDR3 runs to 18 residues. Germline lookup yields CDR1 SGHRS and CDR2 YFSETQ. CDR3 in DNA: TGCGCCAGCAGCCAGGGACTAGCGGGGGGGAGTGGACAAGAGACCCAGTACTTC. This encodes CASSQGLAGGSGQETQYF.